One and the same sample provided the 2 T cell receptor beta chains below, sequenced in a study of T cell clonality in common variable immunodeficiency. Here immunoSEQ multiplex PCR was the method, and the copy in TCRdb shows in-frame clones only, minus some. The profile covers some 45,000 clones, none occurring a single time. Sequencing was carried out using peripheral blood mononuclear cells. These receptors were collected from a person aged 18 to 70 in good health.

This clone has at least ten counts. Read sequence stops 3 residues before the CDR3 end, and the germline J gene provides the missing end. The chain joins TRBV7-2 to TRBJ2-3; D is possibly TRBD1 (5 bases). CDR1 and CDR2 from the germline V gene are SGHTA and FQGNSA. The CDR3 has 14 residues. V was cut by 6 bases and J by 5 bases, with 15 bases left in between. The CDR3 loop reads CASSQLLQGDTQYF. The CDR3 bases that were read are TGTGCCAGCAGTCAATTGCTCCAGGGAGATACG. The full variable domain, in which reference TRBV7-2 and TRBJ2-3 provide the parts outside the CDR3, is GAGVSQSPSNKVTEKGKDVELRCDPISGHTALYWYRQSLGQGLEFLIYFQGNSAPDKSGLPSDRFSAERTGGSVSTLTIQRTQQEDSAVYLCASSQLLQGDTQYFGPGTRLTVL.

The sequenced part of the CDR3 DNA is TGTGCCAGTAGTAACGACCTGTTGGGGACTAGCGGGAGGCTCTCCTACGAG. Amino acids: CASSNDLLGTSGRLSYE. The full CDR3 is CASSNDLLGTSGRLSYEQYF. The chain couples TRBV19 to TRBJ2-7; TRBD2 agrees at 15 bases. The CDR3 is cut off 3 residues early in the read; its end comes from the germline J gene. J lost 0 bases, V lost 4 bases, and 13 bases had no gene match. The CDR3 loop spans 20 amino acids. In germline, CDR1 is LNHDA, CDR2 SQIVND (reference sequence).